The source of this T cell receptor (beta chain) is a study of shared clonotypes between healthy human individuals. General study points: The represented genetic and exposure-history diversity was limited by the small number of donors.

Sequencing used immunoSEQ multiplex PCR; TCRdb keeps in-frame clones, though not all of them. The table shows roughly 1 million clones, with more than 75% occurring only once. Regarding this clone: The antigen remains undetermined.

V shed 0 bases and J shed 4 bases, with 11 bases lying between them. The CDR3 is 14 amino acids. Germline CDR1 is SGDLS and CDR2 is YYNGEE. The sequencing input was memory CD4+ T cells from PBMCs. As for subset: CD45RA-negative fraction. This TCR was recovered from a man aged 18 to 29 in good health. Some clones in this sample may be carry-over from other donors' samples. This chain uses TRBV9 with TRBJ2-7; a weak D match, TRBD1 (5 bases). The CDR3 is CASSVGRGSYEQYF. CDR3 coding DNA: TGTGCCAGCAGCGTAGGAAGGGGATCTTACGAGCAGTACTTC. The variable domain in full, completed from reference TRBV9 and TRBJ2-7, reads DSGVTQTPKHLITATGQRVTLRCSPRSGDLSVYWYQQSLDQGLQFLIQYYNGEERAKGNILERFSAQQFPDLHSELNLSSLELGDSALYFCASSVGRGSYEQYFGPGTRLTVT.